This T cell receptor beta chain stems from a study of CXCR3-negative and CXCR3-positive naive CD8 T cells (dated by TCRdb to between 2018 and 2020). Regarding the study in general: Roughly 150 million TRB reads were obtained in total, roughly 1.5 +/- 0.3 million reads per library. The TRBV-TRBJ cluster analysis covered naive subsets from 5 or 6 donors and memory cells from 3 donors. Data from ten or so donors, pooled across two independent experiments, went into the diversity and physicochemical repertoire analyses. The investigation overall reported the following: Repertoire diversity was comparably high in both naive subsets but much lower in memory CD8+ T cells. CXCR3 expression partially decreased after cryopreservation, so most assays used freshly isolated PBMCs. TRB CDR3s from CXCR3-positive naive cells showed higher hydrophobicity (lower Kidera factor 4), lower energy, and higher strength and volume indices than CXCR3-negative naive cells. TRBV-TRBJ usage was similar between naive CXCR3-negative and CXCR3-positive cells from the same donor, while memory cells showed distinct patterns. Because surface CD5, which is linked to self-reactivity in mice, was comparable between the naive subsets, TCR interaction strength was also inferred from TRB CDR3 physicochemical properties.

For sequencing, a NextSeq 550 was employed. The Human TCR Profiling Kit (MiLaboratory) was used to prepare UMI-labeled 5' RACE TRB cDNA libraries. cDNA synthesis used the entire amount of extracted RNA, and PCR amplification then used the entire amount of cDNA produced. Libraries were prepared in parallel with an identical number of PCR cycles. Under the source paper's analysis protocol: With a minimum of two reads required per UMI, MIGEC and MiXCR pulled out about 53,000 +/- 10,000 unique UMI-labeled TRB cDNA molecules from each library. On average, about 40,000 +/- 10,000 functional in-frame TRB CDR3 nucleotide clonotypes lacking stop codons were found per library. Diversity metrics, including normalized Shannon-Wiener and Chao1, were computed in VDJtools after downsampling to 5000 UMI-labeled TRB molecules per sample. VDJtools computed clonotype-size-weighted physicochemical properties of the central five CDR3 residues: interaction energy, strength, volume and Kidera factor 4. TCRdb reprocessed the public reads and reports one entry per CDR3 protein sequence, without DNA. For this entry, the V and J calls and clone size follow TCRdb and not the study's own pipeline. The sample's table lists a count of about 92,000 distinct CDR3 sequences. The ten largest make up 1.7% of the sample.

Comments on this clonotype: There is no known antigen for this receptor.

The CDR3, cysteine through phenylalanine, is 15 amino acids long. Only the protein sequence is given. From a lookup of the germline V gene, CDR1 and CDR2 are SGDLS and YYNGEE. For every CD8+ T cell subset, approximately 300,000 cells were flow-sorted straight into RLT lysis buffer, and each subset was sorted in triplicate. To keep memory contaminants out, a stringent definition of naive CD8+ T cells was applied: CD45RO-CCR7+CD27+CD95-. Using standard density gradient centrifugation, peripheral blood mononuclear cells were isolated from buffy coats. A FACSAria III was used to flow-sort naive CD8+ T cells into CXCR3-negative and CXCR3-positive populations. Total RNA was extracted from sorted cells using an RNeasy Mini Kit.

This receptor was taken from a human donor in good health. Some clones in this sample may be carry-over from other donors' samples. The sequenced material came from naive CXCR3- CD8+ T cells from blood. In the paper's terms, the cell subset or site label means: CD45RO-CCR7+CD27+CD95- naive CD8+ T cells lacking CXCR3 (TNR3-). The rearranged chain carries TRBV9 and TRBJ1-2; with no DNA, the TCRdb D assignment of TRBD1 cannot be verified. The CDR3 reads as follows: CASSGWDRGPRGYTF.